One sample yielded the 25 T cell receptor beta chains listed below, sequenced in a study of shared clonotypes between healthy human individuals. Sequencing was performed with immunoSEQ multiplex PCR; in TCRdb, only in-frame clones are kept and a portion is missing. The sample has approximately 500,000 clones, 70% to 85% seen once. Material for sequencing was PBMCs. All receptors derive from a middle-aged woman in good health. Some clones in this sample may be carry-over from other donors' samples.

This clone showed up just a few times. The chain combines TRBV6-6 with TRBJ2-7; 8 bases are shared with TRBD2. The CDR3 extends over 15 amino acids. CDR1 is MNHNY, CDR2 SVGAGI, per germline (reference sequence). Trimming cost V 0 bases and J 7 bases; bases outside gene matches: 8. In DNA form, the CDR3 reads TGTGCCAGCAGTTACTCGATGGCGGGGGGCCGGGAGCAGTACTTC. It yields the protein CASSYSMAGGREQYF.

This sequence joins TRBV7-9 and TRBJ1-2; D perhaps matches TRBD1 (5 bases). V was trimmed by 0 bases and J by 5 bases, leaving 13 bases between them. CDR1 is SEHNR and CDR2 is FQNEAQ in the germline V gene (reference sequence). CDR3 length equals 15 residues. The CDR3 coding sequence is TGTGCCAGCAGCTTAGCGCGGGGACGGACGTATGGCTACACCTTC. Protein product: CASSLARGRTYGYTF.

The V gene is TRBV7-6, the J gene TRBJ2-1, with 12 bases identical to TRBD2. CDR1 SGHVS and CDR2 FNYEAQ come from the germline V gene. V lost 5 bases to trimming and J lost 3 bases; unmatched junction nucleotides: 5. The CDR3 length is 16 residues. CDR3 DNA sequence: TGTGCCAGCAGCCTCCAACTAGCGGGAGGCTACAATGAGCAGTTCTTC. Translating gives CASSLQLAGGYNEQFF.

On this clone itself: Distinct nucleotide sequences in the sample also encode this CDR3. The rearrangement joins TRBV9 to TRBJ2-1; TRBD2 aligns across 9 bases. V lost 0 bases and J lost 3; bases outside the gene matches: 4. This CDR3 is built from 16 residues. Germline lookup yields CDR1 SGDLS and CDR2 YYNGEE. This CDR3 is CASSVGPSGIYNEQFF. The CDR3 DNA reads TGTGCCAGCAGCGTAGGGCCTAGCGGGATCTACAATGAGCAGTTCTTC. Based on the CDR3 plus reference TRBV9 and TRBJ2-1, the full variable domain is DSGVTQTPKHLITATGQRVTLRCSPRSGDLSVYWYQQSLDQGLQFLIQYYNGEERAKGNILERFSAQQFPDLHSELNLSSLELGDSALYFCASSVGPSGIYNEQFFGPGTRLTVL.

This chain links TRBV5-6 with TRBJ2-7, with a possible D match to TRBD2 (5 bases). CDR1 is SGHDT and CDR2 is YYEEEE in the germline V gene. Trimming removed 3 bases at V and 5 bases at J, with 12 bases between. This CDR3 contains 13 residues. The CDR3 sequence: CASSSGSTNEQYF. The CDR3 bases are TGTGCCAGCAGCTCTGGGAGCACTAACGAGCAGTACTTC. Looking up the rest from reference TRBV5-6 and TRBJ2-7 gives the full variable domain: DAGVTQSPTHLIKTRGQQVTLRCSPKSGHDTVSWYQQALGQGPQFIFQYYEEEERQRGNFPDRFSGHQFPNYSSELNVNALLLGDSALYLCASSSGSTNEQYFGPGTRLTVT.

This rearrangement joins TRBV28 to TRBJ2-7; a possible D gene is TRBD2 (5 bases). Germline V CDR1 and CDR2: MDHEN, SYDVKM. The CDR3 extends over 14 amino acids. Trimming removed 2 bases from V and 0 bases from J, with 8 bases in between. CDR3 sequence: CASSLTGISYEQYF. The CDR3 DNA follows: TGTGCCAGCAGTTTAACCGGGATCTCCTACGAGCAGTACTTC.

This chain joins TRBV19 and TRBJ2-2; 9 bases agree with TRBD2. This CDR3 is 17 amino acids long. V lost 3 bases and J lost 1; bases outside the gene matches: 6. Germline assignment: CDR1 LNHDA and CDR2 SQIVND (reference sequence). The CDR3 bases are TGTGCCAGTAGTATCAGTAGCGGGAGACTGAACACCGGGGAGCTGTTTTTT. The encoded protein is CASSISSGRLNTGELFF.

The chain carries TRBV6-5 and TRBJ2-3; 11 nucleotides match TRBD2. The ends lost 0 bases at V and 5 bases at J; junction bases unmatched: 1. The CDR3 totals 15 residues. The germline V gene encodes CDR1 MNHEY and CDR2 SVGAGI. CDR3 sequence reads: CASSYSGTSGDTQYF. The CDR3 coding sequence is TGTGCCAGCAGTTACTCCGGGACTAGCGGAGATACGCAGTATTTT.

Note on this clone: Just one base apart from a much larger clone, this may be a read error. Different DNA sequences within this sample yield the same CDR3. CDR3 sequence: CASSPALTGGRGYTF. In DNA form, the CDR3 reads TGTGCCAGCAGCCCAGCGTTAACGGGTGGTCGTGGCTACACTTTC. The genes are TRBV7-2 and TRBJ1-2; D remains ambiguous. The CDR3 runs 15 residues. Per the germline V gene, CDR1 is SGHTA and CDR2 is FQGNSA.

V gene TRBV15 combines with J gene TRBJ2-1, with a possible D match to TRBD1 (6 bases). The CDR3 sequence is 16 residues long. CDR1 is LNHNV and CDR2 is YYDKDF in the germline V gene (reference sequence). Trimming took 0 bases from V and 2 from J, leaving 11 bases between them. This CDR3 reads CATSRDWDNTYNEQFF. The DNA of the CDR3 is TGTGCCACCAGCAGAGATTGGGACAATACCTACAATGAGCAGTTCTTC. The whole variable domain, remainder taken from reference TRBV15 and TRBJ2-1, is DAMVIQNPRYQVTQFGKPVTLSCSQTLNHNVMYWYQQKSSQAPKLLFHYYDKDFNNEADTPDNFQSRRPNTSFCFLDIRSPGLGDTAMYLCATSRDWDNTYNEQFFGPGTRLTVL.

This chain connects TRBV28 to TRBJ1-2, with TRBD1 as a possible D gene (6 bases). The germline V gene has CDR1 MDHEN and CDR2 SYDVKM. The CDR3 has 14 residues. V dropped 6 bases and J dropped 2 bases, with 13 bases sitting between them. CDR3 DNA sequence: TGTGCCAGCAGCCACGGGGGGCGGAACTATGGCTACACCTTC. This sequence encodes CASSHGGRNYGYTF.

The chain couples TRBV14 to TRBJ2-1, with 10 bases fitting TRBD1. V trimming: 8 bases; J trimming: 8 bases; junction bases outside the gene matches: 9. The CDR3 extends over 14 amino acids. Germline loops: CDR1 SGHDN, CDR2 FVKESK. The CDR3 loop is CASRPGQGTHEQFF. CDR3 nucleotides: TGTGCCAGCCGACCGGGACAGGGGACCCATGAGCAGTTCTTC.

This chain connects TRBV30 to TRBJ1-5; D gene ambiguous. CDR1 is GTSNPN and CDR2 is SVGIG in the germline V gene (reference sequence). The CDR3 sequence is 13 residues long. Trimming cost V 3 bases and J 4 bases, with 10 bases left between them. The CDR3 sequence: CAWSYSLNQPQHF. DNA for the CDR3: TGTGCCTGGAGCTACAGCTTAAATCAGCCCCAGCATTTT.

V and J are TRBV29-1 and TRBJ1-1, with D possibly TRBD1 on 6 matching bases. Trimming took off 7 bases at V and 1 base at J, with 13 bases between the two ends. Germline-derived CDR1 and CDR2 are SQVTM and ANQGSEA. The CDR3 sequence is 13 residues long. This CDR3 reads CSDATGWNTEAFF. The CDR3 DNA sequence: TGCAGCGACGCTACAGGGTGGAACACTGAAGCTTTCTTT.

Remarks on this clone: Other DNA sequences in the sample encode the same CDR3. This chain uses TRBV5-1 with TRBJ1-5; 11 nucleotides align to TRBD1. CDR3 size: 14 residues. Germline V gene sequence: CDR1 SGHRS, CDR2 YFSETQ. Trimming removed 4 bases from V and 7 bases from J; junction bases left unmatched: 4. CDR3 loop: CASSPGQGDQPQHF. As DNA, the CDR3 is TGCGCCAGCAGCCCGGGACAGGGGGACCAGCCCCAGCATTTT.

The CDR3 DNA is TGTGCCAGCAGTTCATTCGGACTAGCGGGAGGGGGGCAAGAGACCCAGTACTTC. It encodes CASSSFGLAGGGQETQYF. The chain recombines TRBV28 with TRBJ2-5, with 15 positions matching TRBD2. CDR3 size: 18 residues. J gave up 2 bases and V 4 bases, and 8 bases lay outside the gene matches. CDR1 MDHEN and CDR2 SYDVKM come from the germline V gene.

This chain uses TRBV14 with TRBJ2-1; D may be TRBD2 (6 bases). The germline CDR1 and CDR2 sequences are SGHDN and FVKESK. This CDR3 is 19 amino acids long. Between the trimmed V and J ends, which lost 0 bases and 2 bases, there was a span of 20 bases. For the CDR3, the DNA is TGTGCCAGCAGCCAAGATAGTTCGTGGACGGGAGCAGCCTACAATGAGCAGTTCTTC. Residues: CASSQDSSWTGAAYNEQFF.

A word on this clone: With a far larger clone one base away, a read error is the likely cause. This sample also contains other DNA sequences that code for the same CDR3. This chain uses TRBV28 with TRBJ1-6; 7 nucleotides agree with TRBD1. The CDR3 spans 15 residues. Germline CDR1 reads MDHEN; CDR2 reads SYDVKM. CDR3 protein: CASSPPGQRISPLHF. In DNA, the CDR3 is TGCGCCAGCAGCCCACCGGGACAGCGTATCTCACCCCTCCACTTT.

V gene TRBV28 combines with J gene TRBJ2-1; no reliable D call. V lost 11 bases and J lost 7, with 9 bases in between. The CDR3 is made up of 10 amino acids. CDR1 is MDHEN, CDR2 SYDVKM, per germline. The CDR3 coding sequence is TGTGCCGTCCTAGGTAATGAGCAGTTCTTC. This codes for CAVLGNEQFF.

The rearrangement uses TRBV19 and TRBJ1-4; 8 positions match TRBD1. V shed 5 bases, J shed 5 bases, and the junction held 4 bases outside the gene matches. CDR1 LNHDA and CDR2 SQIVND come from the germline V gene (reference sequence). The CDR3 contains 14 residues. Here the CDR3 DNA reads TGTGCCAGTAGTCCCACAGGGGGGAATGAAAAACTGTTTTTT. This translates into CASSPTGGNEKLFF.

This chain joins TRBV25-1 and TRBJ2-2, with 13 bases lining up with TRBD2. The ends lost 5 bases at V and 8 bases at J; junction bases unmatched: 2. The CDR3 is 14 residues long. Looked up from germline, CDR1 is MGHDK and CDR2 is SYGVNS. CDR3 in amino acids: CASSRTSGRGELFF. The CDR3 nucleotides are TGTGCCAGCAGTCGGACTAGCGGGAGAGGGGAGCTGTTTTTT.

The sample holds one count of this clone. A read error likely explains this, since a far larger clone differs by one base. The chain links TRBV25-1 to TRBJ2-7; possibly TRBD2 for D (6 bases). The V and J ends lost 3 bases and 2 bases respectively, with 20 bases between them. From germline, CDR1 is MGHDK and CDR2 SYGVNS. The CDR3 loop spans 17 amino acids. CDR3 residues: CASSEALGWAGTYEQYF. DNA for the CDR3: TGTGCCAGCAGTGAGGCCCTGGGGTGGGCGGGAACCTACGAGCAGTACTTC.

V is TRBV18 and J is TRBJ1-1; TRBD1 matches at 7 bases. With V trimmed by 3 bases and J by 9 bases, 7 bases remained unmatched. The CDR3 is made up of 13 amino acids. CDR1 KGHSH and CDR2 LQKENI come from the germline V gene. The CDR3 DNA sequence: TGTGCCAGCTCACCCCCCCGGAGGGGGCAAGCTTTCTTT. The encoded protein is CASSPPRRGQAFF. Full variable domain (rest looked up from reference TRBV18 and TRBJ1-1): NAGVMQNPRHLVRRRGQEARLRCSPMKGHSHVYWYRQLPEEGLKFMVYLQKENIIDESGMPKERFSAEFPKEGPSILRIQQVVRGDSAAYFCASSPPRRGQAFFGQGTRLTVV.

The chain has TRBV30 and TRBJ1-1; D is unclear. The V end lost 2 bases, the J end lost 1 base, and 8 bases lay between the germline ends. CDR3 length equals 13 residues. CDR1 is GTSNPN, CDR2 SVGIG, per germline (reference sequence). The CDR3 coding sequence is TGTGCCTGGAGTACGGGCAGGAACACTGAAGCTTTCTTT. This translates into CAWSTGRNTEAFF. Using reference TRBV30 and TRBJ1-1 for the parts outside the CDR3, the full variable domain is SQTIHQWPATLVQPVGSPLSLECTVEGTSNPNLYWYRQAAGRGLQLLFYSVGIGQISSEVPQNLSASRPQDRQFILSSKKLLLSDSGFYLCAWSTGRNTEAFFGQGTRLTVV.

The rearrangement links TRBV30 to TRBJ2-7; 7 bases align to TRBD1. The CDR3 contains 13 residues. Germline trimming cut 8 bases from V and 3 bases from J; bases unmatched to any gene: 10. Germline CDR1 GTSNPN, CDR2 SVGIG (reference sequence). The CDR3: CAQDRNQGYEQYF. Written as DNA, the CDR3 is TGTGCCCAGGACAGGAACCAGGGCTACGAGCAGTACTTC.